The 27 T cell receptor beta chains given below trace back to one sample, sequenced in a study of cytomegalovirus exposure and HLA in healthy donors. PCR amplification relied on 60 Vbeta primers (plus 13 Jbeta primers). Repertoires were generated with immunoSEQ multiplex PCR, while TCRdb's copy carries only in-frame clones and drops some. The sample shows 100,000 to 150,000 clones, 83% of them seen only once. Sequenced: PBMCs. The receptor set was obtained from a man between 18 and 35 years old in good health and CMV-seropositive.

V and J are TRBV13 and TRBJ1-1; TRBD1 matches 10 bases. This CDR3 comprises 16 residues. The germline gives CDR1 PRHDT, CDR2 FYEKMQ (reference sequence). The V segment lost 3 bases and the J segment 5 bases; nucleotides outside the gene matches: 9. The CDR3 here is CASSFPGTGDGTEAFF. The CDR3 DNA is TGTGCCAGCAGCTTCCCCGGGACAGGGGATGGAACTGAAGCTTTCTTT.

V and J are TRBV5-1 and TRBJ1-5; weak D call: TRBD1 (5 bases). The CDR3 has 13 amino acids. Trimming removed 4 bases from V and 4 bases from J, with 9 bases in between. Germline V CDR1 and CDR2: SGHRS, YFSETQ. This CDR3 reads CASSPDRNQPQHF. CDR3 sequence (DNA): TGCGCCAGCAGCCCCGACAGAAATCAGCCCCAGCATTTT.

CDR3 sequence reads: CASNPGAEWETQYF. In DNA, the CDR3 is TGTGCCAGCAACCCAGGGGCCGAGTGGGAGACCCAGTACTTC. The chain carries TRBV6-1 and TRBJ2-5; tentatively, D is TRBD1 (6 bases). Trimming took off 7 bases at V and 5 bases at J, with 17 bases between the two ends. In germline, CDR1 is MNHNS, CDR2 SASEGT. The CDR3 totals 14 residues.

The chain couples TRBV9 to TRBJ2-2; D possibly corresponds to TRBD2 (6 bases). The ends were cut back, 3 bases at V and 2 bases at J, with 11 bases in the middle. The V gene's germline CDR1 is SGDLS and CDR2 YYNGEE. The CDR3 covers 15 residues. The CDR3: CASSAGTLNTGELFF. Here the CDR3 DNA reads TGTGCCAGCAGCGCTGGGACTCTCAACACCGGGGAGCTGTTTTTT. Based on the CDR3 plus reference TRBV9 and TRBJ2-2, the full variable domain is DSGVTQTPKHLITATGQRVTLRCSPRSGDLSVYWYQQSLDQGLQFLIQYYNGEERAKGNILERFSAQQFPDLHSELNLSSLELGDSALYFCASSAGTLNTGELFFGEGSRLTVL.

CDR3 residues: CASSTTGPTFTDTQYF. CDR3 nucleotide sequence: TGTGCCAGTAGTACTACAGGGCCTACATTCACAGATACGCAGTATTTT. The V call is TRBV19, the J call TRBJ2-3; TRBD1 is a possible D gene (6 bases). The V end was cut by 4 bases, the J end by 2 bases, with 16 bases between. Germline CDR1 LNHDA, CDR2 SQIVND (reference sequence). This CDR3 is 16 amino acids long.

The rearrangement joins TRBV11-2 to TRBJ2-1, with TRBD2 matching 12 bases. CDR1 is SGHAT, CDR2 FQNNGV, per germline. The CDR3 loop spans 18 amino acids. Germline trimming cut 4 bases from V and 3 bases from J; bases unmatched to any gene: 10. CDR3 in DNA: TGTGCCAGCAGCTCACGGGGCCGGACTAGCGGGGACTACAATGAGCAGTTCTTC. Its protein product is CASSSRGRTSGDYNEQFF.

The rearrangement uses TRBV6-5 and TRBJ2-5, with unresolved D. The germline CDR1 and CDR2 sequences are MNHEY and SVGAGI. Trimming left V 0 bases short and J 2 bases short, with 7 bases between. This CDR3 contains 14 residues. The CDR3 sequence: CASSYSSRQETQYF. CDR3 nucleotides: TGTGCCAGCAGTTACTCGTCCAGGCAAGAGACCCAGTACTTC.

The chain has TRBV27 and TRBJ2-7; 7 bases map to TRBD2. The CDR3 length is 15 residues. Germline V CDR1 and CDR2: MNHEY, SMNVEV (reference sequence). Trimming removed 1 base from V and 3 bases from J; junction bases left unmatched: 6. This chain's CDR3 is CASSLFAGRDYEQYF. CDR3 DNA: TGTGCCAGCAGTTTATTTGCAGGGAGGGACTACGAGCAGTACTTC.

This clone was seen once. The chain combines TRBV11-3 with TRBJ2-1, with D possibly TRBD2 on 5 matching bases. This CDR3 is 13 amino acids long. Germline assignment: CDR1 SGHNT and CDR2 YENEEA. The V gene lost 5 bases and the J gene lost 8 bases, with 13 bases spanning the gap. DNA of the CDR3: TGTGCCAGCAGCCCCCCAGGAGGCGATGAGCAGTTCTTC. Protein: CASSPPGGDEQFF.

The chain uses TRBV9 and TRBJ2-7; no reliable D call. Trimming took off 0 bases at V and 5 bases at J, with 15 bases between the two ends. Germline V gene lookup returns CDR1 SGDLS and CDR2 YYNGEE. CDR3 length: 15 residues. The CDR3, as DNA: TGTGCCAGCAGCGTAGAACCCACGAGAGTGGACGAGCAGTACTTC. Its protein product is CASSVEPTRVDEQYF.

The rearrangement links TRBV28 to TRBJ2-1, with D maybe TRBD1 (5 bases). V lost 5 bases and J 0 bases, leaving 8 bases between the germline ends. There are 14 residues in the CDR3. Germline lookup yields CDR1 MDHEN and CDR2 SYDVKM. Here the CDR3 DNA reads TGTGCCAGCAGTCCCAGGGTCTCCTACAATGAGCAGTTCTTC. Translated, it gives CASSPRVSYNEQFF.

This chain links TRBV27 with TRBJ2-5, with 7 nucleotides matching TRBD2. After removal of 10 bases from V and 6 bases from J, the junction contained 11 bases not matched to a gene. This CDR3 has 13 residues. CDR1 is MNHEY and CDR2 is SMNVEV in the germline V gene (reference sequence). CDR3 in amino acids: CATLGRGGQTQYF. CDR3 DNA sequence: TGTGCCACCCTGGGGAGGGGCGGGCAGACCCAGTACTTC.

This chain links TRBV29-1 with TRBJ1-2; D remains ambiguous. Germline V gene sequence: CDR1 SQVTM, CDR2 ANQGSEA. V dropped 3 bases and J dropped 8 bases, with 19 bases sitting between them. This CDR3 comprises 14 residues. The CDR3 DNA is TGCAGCGTTGATTCCCCCGACAATACCTACGGCTACACCTTC. It specifies CSVDSPDNTYGYTF.

The CDR3 DNA follows: TGTGCCAGCAGCCCCCTGGACAGATTCTACGAGCAGTACTTC. Its translation is CASSPLDRFYEQYF. This chain connects TRBV14 to TRBJ2-7; the D gene is possibly TRBD1 (6 bases). The germline CDR1 and CDR2 sequences are SGHDN and FVKESK. Trimming stripped 4 bases from V and 3 bases from J, with 13 bases between. This CDR3 comprises 14 residues.

The genes are TRBV5-4 and TRBJ1-2; D gene ambiguous. V shed 0 bases and J shed 5 bases, with 14 bases lying between them. The CDR3 is made up of 15 amino acids. Germline CDR1 SGHNT, CDR2 YYREEE (reference sequence). The CDR3 region has the DNA TGTGCCAGCAGCTTGGGATCACCAGGCTTTTATGGCTACACCTTC. Protein product: CASSLGSPGFYGYTF.

The V gene is TRBV19, the J gene TRBJ2-5, with TRBD2 matching 8 bases. The CDR3 runs to 14 residues. Germline trimming cut 3 bases from V and 7 bases from J; bases unmatched to any gene: 7. Germline values: CDR1 LNHDA, CDR2 SQIVND (reference sequence). The CDR3 sequence is CASSMGAGEGTQYF. The CDR3 nucleotides read TGTGCCAGTAGTATGGGAGCGGGAGAGGGGACCCAGTACTTC.

This chain connects TRBV5-6 to TRBJ2-3; 7 positions match TRBD1. The CDR3 runs 16 residues. V shed 0 bases and J 2 bases; nucleotides not matched to a gene: 6. Germline assignment: CDR1 SGHDT and CDR2 YYEEEE. In DNA form, the CDR3 reads TGTGCCAGCAGCTTGGCAATCAGGGGGTCCACAGATACGCAGTATTTT. It yields the protein CASSLAIRGSTDTQYF.

V is TRBV19 and J is TRBJ1-1; D may be TRBD1 (6 bases). The CDR3 length is 14 residues. Germline V gene lookup returns CDR1 LNHDA and CDR2 SQIVND (reference sequence). V was shortened by 3 bases and J by 1 base, with 9 bases between the two germline ends. CDR3 region: CASSIDRRNTEAFF. The DNA for the CDR3 is TGTGCCAGTAGTATTGACAGGCGGAACACTGAAGCTTTCTTT.

The V call is TRBV4-1, the J call TRBJ1-5; maybe TRBD1 (5 bases). The germline V gene encodes CDR1 MGHRA and CDR2 YSYEKL. This CDR3 contains 12 residues. The V gene lost 1 base and the J gene lost 7 bases, with 5 bases spanning the gap. This CDR3 is CASSQGGQPQHF. CDR3 nucleotide sequence: TGCGCCAGCAGCCAAGGGGGCCAGCCCCAGCATTTT.

This chain links TRBV10-3 with TRBJ2-1, with D perhaps TRBD1 (5 bases). From germline, CDR1 is ENHRY and CDR2 SYGVKD. V was trimmed by 11 bases and J by 9 bases, leaving 23 bases between them. The CDR3 runs to 14 residues. The CDR3 here is CAPRMVLGHPEQFF. The CDR3 DNA sequence: TGTGCCCCCCGCATGGTTCTTGGACACCCTGAGCAGTTCTTC.

This sequence joins TRBV28 and TRBJ1-1; 10 nucleotides agree with TRBD1. CDR3 length equals 15 residues. Per germline, CDR1 MDHEN and CDR2 SYDVKM. Losses at the gene ends were 3 bases for V and 2 bases for J; bases not matched to a gene: 3. The CDR3 region is CASSFGTGDNTEAFF. CDR3 bases: TGTGCCAGCAGTTTTGGGACAGGGGATAACACTGAAGCTTTCTTT.

V is TRBV11-2 and J is TRBJ1-2; the D is unclear. Germline V gene lookup returns CDR1 SGHAT and CDR2 FQNNGV. The CDR3 totals 12 residues. Trimming left V 0 bases short and J 7 bases short, with 6 bases between. DNA of the CDR3: TGTGCCAGCAGCTTAGAACTAAGTGGCTACACCTTC. As protein: CASSLELSGYTF.

The chain uses TRBV11-1 and TRBJ1-1; TRBD1 matches at 7 bases. The germline V gene encodes CDR1 SGHAT and CDR2 FQDESV (reference sequence). The ends lost 5 bases at V and 11 bases at J; junction bases unmatched: 14. The CDR3 is made up of 14 amino acids. The CDR3 loop reads CASSPGGQIAYAFF. The CDR3 DNA reads TGTGCCAGCAGCCCCGGGGGACAGATTGCGTATGCTTTCTTT.

The rearrangement joins TRBV5-1 to TRBJ2-6, with 7 bases fitting TRBD1. Germline values: CDR1 SGHRS, CDR2 YFSETQ. The CDR3 runs 18 residues. Trimming removed 0 bases from V and 0 bases from J; junction bases left unmatched: 6. CDR3 sequence reads: CASSLGLGQSSGANVLTF. The DNA of the CDR3 is TGCGCCAGCAGCTTGGGTCTGGGACAGAGCTCTGGGGCCAACGTCCTGACTTTC.

The gene calls are TRBV5-1 and TRBJ1-2; a possible D gene is TRBD1 (5 bases). The CDR3 is 13 amino acids. The germline V and J ends were trimmed by 4 bases and 8 bases, with 15 bases remaining between them. Looked up from germline, CDR1 is SGHRS and CDR2 is YFSETQ. CDR3 sequence (DNA): TGCGCCAGCAGCGCCTGGGGGGGGGACGGCTACACCTTC. It encodes CASSAWGGDGYTF.

This chain links TRBV19 with TRBJ1-1; no definite D call. The CDR3 is 13 amino acids. Germline lookup yields CDR1 LNHDA and CDR2 SQIVND (reference sequence). With 3 bases removed from V and 7 bases from J, the gap between germline ends came to 12 bases. In nucleotides, the CDR3 is TGTGCCAGTAGTATTTTGCCGGGAAGTGAAGCTTTCTTT. It is translated as CASSILPGSEAFF.

The chain uses TRBV12-5 and TRBJ2-1, with a tentative D call TRBD2 (6 bases). Trimming took off 3 bases at V and 7 bases at J, with 10 bases between the two ends. CDR1 is LGHNT and CDR2 is FRNRAP in the germline V gene. This CDR3 contains 13 residues. For the CDR3, the DNA is TGTGCTAGTGGTTTAGCGGGCGTGAATGAGCAGTTCTTC. It codes for CASGLAGVNEQFF.